This T cell receptor beta chain was profiled in a study of blood T cell repertoires in COVID-19. J was trimmed by 1 base and V by 7 bases; bases with no gene match: 3. CDR1 and CDR2 (germline): SNHLY, FYNNEI. There are 15 residues in the CDR3. Study processing details: Estimation of nucleated cell counts relied on the amplification of reference gene primers. The data were produced by immunoSEQ multiplex PCR, yet TCRdb's version contains in-frame clones alone and is incomplete. The V and J calls and clone size were taken over from that table, and D and trimming were inferred from the DNA. The sample has fewer than 110,000 clones; under 90% are singletons.

This TCR came from a human donor in a cohort sampled during active or convalescent COVID-19. This chain joins TRBV2 and TRBJ2-6, with TRBD1 identical over 8 bases. The sample comprised peripheral blood. CDR3 sequence (DNA): TGTGCCAGCACAGGGGGCCGGTCTGGGGCCAACGTCCTGACTTTC. It is translated as CASTGGRSGANVLTF.